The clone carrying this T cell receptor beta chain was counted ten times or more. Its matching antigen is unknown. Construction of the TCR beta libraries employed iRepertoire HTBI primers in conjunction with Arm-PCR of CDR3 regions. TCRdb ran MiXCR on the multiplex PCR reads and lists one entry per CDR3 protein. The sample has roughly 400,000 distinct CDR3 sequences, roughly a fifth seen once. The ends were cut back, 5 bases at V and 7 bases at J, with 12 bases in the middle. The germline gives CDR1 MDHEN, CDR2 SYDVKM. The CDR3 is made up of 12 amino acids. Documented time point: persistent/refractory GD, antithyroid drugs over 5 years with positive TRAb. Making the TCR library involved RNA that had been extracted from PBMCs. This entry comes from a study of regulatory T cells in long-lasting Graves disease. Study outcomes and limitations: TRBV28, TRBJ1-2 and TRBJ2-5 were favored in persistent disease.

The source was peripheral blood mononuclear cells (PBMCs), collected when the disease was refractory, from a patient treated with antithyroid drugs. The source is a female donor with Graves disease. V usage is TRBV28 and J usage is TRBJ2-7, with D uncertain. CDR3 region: CASSTTPQEQYF. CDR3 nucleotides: TGTGCCAGCAGTACTACTCCCCAAGAGCAGTACTTC.